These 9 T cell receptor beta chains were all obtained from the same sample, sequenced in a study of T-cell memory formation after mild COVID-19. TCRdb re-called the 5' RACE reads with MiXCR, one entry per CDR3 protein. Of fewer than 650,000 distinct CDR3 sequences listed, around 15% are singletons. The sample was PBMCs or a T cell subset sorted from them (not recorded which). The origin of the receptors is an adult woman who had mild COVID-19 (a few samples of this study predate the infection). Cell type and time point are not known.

Here the CDR3 reads CASTSTGGRDNTEAFF. In DNA form, the CDR3 reads TGTGCCAGCACTTCGACGGGGGGGAGGGACAACACTGAAGCTTTCTTT. The V and J genes are TRBV6-6 and TRBJ1-1; the D gene is possibly TRBD1 (5 bases). The CDR3 extends over 16 amino acids. V was trimmed by 7 bases and J by 2 bases, leaving 20 bases between them. CDR1 and CDR2 (germline): MNHNY, SVGAGI (reference sequence).

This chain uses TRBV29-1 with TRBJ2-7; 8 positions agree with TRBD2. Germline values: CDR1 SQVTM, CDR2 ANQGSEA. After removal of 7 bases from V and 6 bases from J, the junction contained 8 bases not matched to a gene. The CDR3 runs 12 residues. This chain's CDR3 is CSATSGGTEQYF. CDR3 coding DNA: TGCAGCGCCACGTCGGGAGGGACCGAGCAGTACTTC.

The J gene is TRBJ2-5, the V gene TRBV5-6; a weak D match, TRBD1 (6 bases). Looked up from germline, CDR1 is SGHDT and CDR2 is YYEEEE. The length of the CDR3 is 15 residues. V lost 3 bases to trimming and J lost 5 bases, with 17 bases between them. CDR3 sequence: CASSYRNRVGETQYF. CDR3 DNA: TGTGCCAGCAGCTACCGTAACAGGGTTGGTGAGACCCAGTACTTC.

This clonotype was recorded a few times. The CDR3 protein is CSAGSSYEQYF. CDR3 sequence (DNA): TGCAGCGCGGGGAGCTCCTACGAGCAGTACTTC. The genes are TRBV29-1 and TRBJ2-7, with D tentatively TRBD2 (5 bases). The CDR3 loop spans 11 amino acids. With 7 bases removed from V and 0 bases from J, the gap between germline ends came to 7 bases. Germline CDR1 reads SQVTM; CDR2 reads ANQGSEA.

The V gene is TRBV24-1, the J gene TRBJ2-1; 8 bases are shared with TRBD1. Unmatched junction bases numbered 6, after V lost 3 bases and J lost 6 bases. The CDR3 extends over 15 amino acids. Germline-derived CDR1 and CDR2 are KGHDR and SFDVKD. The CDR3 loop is CATSDRTGRSNEQFF. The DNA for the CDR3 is TGTGCCACCAGTGATAGGACAGGGAGGTCCAATGAGCAGTTCTTC.

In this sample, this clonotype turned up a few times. The CDR3 nucleotides read TGTGCTAGTGGCTCGGACGGATCCCACGAGCAGTACTTC. Translated, it gives CASGSDGSHEQYF. The rearrangement links TRBV12-5 to TRBJ2-7; D is undetermined. Germline V CDR1 and CDR2: LGHNT, FRNRAP. V gave up 6 bases and J gave up 5 bases, with 14 bases separating them. The CDR3 spans 13 residues.

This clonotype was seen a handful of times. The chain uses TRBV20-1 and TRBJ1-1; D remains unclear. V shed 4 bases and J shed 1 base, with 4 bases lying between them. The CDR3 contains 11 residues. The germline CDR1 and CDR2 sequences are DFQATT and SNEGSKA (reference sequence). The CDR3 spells CSATQNTEAFF. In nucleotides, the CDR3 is TGCAGTGCTACACAGAACACTGAAGCTTTCTTT.

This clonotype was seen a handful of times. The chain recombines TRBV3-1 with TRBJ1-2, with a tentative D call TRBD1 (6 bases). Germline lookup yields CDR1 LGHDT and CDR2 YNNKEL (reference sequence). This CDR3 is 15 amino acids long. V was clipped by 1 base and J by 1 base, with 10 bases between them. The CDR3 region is CASSQGGGYNYGYTF. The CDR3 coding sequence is TGTGCCAGCAGCCAAGGAGGGGGGTATAACTATGGCTACACCTTC.

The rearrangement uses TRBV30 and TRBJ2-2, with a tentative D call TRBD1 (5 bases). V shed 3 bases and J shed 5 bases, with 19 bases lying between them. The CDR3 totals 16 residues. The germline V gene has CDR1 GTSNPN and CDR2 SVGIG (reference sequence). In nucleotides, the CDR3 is TGTGCCTGGAGGTCTAGGGGTTTAGGCTTGACCGGGGAGCTGTTTTTT. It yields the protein CAWRSRGLGLTGELFF.